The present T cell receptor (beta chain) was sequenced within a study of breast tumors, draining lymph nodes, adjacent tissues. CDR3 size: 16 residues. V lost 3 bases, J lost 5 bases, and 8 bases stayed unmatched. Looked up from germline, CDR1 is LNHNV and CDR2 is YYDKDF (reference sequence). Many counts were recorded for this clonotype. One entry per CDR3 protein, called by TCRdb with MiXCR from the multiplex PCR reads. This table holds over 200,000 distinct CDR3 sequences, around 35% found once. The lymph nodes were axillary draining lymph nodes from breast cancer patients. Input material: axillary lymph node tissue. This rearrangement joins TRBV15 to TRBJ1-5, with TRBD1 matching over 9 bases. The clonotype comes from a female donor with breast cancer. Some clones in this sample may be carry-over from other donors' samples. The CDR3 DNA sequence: TGTGCCACCAGCAGGGGGCGCGACAGGGGGGATCAGCCCCAGCATTTT. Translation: CATSRGRDRGDQPQHF.